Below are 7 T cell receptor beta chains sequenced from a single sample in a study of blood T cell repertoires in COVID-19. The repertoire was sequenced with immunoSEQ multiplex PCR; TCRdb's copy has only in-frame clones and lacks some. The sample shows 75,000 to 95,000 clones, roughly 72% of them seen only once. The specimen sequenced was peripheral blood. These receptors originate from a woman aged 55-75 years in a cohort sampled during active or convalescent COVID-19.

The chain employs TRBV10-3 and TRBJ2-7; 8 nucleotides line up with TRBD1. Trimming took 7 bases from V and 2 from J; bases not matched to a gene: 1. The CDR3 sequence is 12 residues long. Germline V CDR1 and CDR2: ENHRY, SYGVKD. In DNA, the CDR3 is TGTGCCATCAAGACAGGGGCCTACGAGCAGTACTTC. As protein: CAIKTGAYEQYF.

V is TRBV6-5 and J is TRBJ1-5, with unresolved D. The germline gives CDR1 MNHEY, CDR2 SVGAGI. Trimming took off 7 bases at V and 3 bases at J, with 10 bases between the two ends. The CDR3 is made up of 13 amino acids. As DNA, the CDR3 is TGTGCCAGCACCGAGACTTTCAATCAGCCCCAGCATTTT. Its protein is CASTETFNQPQHF.

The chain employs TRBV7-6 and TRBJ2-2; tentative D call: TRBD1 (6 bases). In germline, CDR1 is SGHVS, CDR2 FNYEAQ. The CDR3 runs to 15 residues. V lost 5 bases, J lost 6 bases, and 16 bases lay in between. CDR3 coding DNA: TGTGCCAGCAGCCCCGGGACACGGGGCCCCGGGGAGCTGTTTTTT. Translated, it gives CASSPGTRGPGELFF.

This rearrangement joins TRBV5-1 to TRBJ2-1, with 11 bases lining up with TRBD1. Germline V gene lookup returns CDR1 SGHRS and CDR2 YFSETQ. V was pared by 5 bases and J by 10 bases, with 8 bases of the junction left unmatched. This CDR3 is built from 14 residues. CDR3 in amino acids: CASSSPGQGGEQFF. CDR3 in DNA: TGCGCCAGCAGTTCCCCGGGACAGGGGGGAGAGCAGTTCTTC. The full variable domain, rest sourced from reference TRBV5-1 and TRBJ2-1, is KAGVTQTPRYLIKTRGQQVTLSCSPISGHRSVSWYQQTPGQGLQFLFEYFSETQRNKGNFPGRFSGRQFSNSRSEMNVSTLELGDSALYLCASSSPGQGGEQFFGPGTRLTVL.

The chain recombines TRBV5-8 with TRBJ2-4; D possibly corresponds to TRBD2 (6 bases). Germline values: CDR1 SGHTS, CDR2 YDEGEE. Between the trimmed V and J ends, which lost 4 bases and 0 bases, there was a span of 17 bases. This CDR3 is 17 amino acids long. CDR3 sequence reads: CASSRRGMGLAKNIQYF. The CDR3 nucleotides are TGTGCCAGCAGCAGGAGGGGTATGGGGTTAGCCAAAAACATTCAGTACTTC.

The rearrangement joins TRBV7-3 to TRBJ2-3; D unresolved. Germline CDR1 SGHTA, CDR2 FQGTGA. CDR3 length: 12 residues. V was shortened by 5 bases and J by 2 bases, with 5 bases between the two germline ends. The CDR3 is CASSPNTDTQYF. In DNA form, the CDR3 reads TGTGCCAGCAGCCCCAACACAGATACGCAGTATTTT.

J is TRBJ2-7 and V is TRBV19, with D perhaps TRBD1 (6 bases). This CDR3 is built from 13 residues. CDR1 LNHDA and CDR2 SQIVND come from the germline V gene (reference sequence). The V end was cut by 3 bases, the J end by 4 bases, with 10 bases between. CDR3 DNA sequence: TGTGCCAGTAGTATCGCTCAGGGGTACGAGCAGTACTTC. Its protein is CASSIAQGYEQYF.